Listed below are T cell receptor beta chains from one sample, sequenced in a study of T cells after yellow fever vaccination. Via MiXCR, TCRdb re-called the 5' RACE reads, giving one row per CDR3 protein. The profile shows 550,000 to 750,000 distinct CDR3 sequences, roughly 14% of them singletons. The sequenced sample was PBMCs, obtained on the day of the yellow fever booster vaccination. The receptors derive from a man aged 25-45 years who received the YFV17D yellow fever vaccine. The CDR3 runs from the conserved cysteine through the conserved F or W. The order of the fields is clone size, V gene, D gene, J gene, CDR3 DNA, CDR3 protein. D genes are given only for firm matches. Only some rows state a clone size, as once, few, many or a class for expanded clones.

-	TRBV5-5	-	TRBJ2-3	TGTGCCAGCAGATTCGAGGGAACAGATACGCAGTATTTT	CASRFEGTDTQYF
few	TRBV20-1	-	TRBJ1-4	TGCAGTGCTAGGGAGGGTGAAAAACTGTTTTTT	CSAREGEKLFF
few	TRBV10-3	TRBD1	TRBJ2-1	TGTGCCATCAGTGAGGCTAGACAGGGTAGGGTCAATGAGCAGTTCTTC	CAISEARQGRVNEQFF
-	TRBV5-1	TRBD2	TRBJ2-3	TGCGCCAGCAGCCCGACTAGCGGGAGTCGGGATACGCAGTATTTT	CASSPTSGSRDTQYF
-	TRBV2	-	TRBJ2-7	TGTGCCAGCAGCCACAGGAGGGGGCTCAGCGAGCAGTACTTC	CASSHRRGLSEQYF
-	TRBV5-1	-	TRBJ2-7	TGCGCCAGCAGCAGAGACGCTAGCTCCTACGAGCAGTACTTC	CASSRDASSYEQYF
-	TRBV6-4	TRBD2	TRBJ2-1	TGTGCCAGCAGTGACGGGGCGGGAGGTCAAAATGAGCAGTTCTTC	CASSDGAGGQNEQFF
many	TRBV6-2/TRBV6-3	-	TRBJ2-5	TGTGCCAGCGCTCTAGGAGACCCGACAGAGACCCAGTACTTC	CASALGDPTETQYF
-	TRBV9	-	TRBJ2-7	TGTGCCAGCAGCCAGGGAGGGGGGACAGATCAGTACTTC	CASSQGGGTDQYF
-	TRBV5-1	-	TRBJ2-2	TGCGCCAGCAGCTCCTTCAGGGAAAACGGGGAGCTGTTTTTT	CASSSFRENGELFF
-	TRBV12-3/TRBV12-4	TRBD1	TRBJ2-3	TGTGCCAGCAGAAGAACCGGGACAGGGAACACAGATACGCAGTATTTT	CASRRTGTGNTDTQYF
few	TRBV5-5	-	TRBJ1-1	TGTGCCAGCAGCTTGGCCCGCAGCAGGGGCACTGAAGCTTTCTTT	CASSLARSRGTEAFF
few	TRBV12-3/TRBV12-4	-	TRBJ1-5	TGTGCCAGCAGCCCCAGTGGGGGGCGAAGCAATCAGCCCCAGCATTTT	CASSPSGGRSNQPQHF
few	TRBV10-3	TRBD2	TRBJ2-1	TGTGCCATCAGCGACGGACTAGCGGGAGATAATGAGCAGTTCTTC	CAISDGLAGDNEQFF
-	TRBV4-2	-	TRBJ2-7	TGTGCCAGCAGTCAAGAAGGGGCGTGGCAGGGCGAGCAGTACTTC	CASSQEGAWQGEQYF
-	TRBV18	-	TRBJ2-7	TGTGCCAGCTCATTTCGGAGGGGTGCGGGATTTCACTACGAGCAGTACTTC	CASSFRRGAGFHYEQYF
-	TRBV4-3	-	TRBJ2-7	TGCGCCAGCAGCCAACTCGAAGGGGGATCCTACGAGCAGTACTTC	CASSQLEGGSYEQYF
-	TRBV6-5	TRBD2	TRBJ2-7	TGTGCCAGCAGTTACGTGGGAGGGGAGCAGTACTTC	CASSYVGGEQYF
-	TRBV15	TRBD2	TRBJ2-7	TGTGCCACCAGCAGAACCCCCTCGCGACTAGCGGGGGAGCAGTACTTC	CATSRTPSRLAGEQYF
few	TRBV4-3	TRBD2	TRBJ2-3	TGCGCCAGCAGCCAAGATGTAGGGAGGGAGTTTGATACGCAGTATTTT	CASSQDVGREFDTQYF
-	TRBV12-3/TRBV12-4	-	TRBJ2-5	TGTGCCAGTCAGTATCTGGGTCTTAGGGAGACCCAGTACTTC	CASQYLGLRETQYF
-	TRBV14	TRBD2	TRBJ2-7	TGTGCCAGCAGCCGACCGGGACTAGCGGCCTACGAGCAGTACTTC	CASSRPGLAAYEQYF
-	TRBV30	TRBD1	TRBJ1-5	TGTGCCTGGAGTGACTACGGACAGGGGTTTTCGCCCCAGCATTTT	CAWSDYGQGFSPQHF
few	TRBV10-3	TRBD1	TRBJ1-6	TGTGCCATCGGGGACAGCAATAATTCACCCCTCCACTTT	CAIGDSNNSPLHF
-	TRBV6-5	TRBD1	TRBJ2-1	TGTGCCAGCAGTTACACTGCTGGACAGGCTACCTACAATGAGCAGTTCTTC	CASSYTAGQATYNEQFF
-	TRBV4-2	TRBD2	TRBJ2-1	TGTGCCAGCAGCCAAGTCGGAGCGGGAGGGACCTACAATGAGCAGTTCTTC	CASSQVGAGGTYNEQFF
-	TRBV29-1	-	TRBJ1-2	TGCAGCGTTGCGGACCTGGCTCAGCTGTCAGGCTACACCTTC	CSVADLAQLSGYTF
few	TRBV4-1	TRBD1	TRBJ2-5	TGCGCCAGCAGCCAACTAACGGGACAGGGCCCTTCCCAGTACTTC	CASSQLTGQGPSQYF
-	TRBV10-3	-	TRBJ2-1	TGTGCCATCAGTGAGTCAAGAGGGAGTGGCGATGAGCAGTTCTTC	CAISESRGSGDEQFF
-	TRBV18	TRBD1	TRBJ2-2	TGTGCCAGCTCATCCCAGACAGGGGCGAACACCGGGGAGCTGTTTTTT	CASSSQTGANTGELFF
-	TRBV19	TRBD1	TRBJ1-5	TGTGCCAGTAGTATAGGACAGGGATTTCAGCCCCAGCATTTT	CASSIGQGFQPQHF
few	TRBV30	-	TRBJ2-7	TGTGCCTGGAGCAACCCTGGCGAGCAGTACTTC	CAWSNPGEQYF
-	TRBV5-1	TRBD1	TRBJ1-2	TGCGCCAGCGCCCCCGGACAGGGGGCTGGCTACACCTTC	CASAPGQGAGYTF
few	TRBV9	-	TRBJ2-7	TGTGCCAGCAGCGTAGACGGCTCCGTTTCCTACGAGCAGTACTTC	CASSVDGSVSYEQYF
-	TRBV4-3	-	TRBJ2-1	TGCGCCAGCAGCCAAGGGGGTCGGACTCTCTACAATGAGCAGTTCTTC	CASSQGGRTLYNEQFF
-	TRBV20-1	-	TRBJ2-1	TGCAGTGCTAACTACCGACAGGTACGGGATTATGAGCAGTTCTTC	CSANYRQVRDYEQFF
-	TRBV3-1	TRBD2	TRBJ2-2	TGTGCCAGCAGCCACACTAGCGGAACTAACACCGGGGAGCTGTTTTTT	CASSHTSGTNTGELFF
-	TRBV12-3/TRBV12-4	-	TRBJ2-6	TGTGCCAGCCGGAGACACCTCTCTGGGGCCAACGTCCTGACTTTC	CASRRHLSGANVLTF
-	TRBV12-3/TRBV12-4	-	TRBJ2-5	TGTGCCAGCAGGGGGAATGGAGAGACCCAGTACTTC	CASRGNGETQYF
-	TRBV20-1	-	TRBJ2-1	TGCAGTGCTAGTGTCCCTAGTGGGAGCCAATACAATGAGCAGTTCTTC	CSASVPSGSQYNEQFF
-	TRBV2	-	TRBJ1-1	TGTGCCAGCAGTGAAAATAGGGACACTGAAGCTTTCTTT	CASSENRDTEAFF
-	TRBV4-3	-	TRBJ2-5	TGCGCCAGCAGCCAAGATTACCAAGAGACCCAGTACTTC	CASSQDYQETQYF
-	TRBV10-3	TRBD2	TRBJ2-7	TGTGCCATCAGCGGGGGTAGCGGGGCCTACGAGCAGTACTTC	CAISGGSGAYEQYF
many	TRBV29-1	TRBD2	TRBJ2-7	TGCAGCGCTAGACTAGCGGGACTCTACGAGCAGTACTTC	CSARLAGLYEQYF
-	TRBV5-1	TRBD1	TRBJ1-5	TGCGCCAGCAGCTTGGACCGAGGACAGGGGAGAGGTACGCAGCATTTT	CASSLDRGQGRGTQHF
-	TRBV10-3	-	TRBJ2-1	TGTGGCACCGGTGTAGGGGATGAGCAGTTCTTC	CGTGVGDEQFF
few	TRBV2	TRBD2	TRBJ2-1	TGTGCCAGCAGTTCAGCGGGACCAGACTACAGTGAGCAGTTCTTC	CASSSAGPDYSEQFF
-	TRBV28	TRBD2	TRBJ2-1	TGTGCCAGCAGAGGAGGACTAGCGGGAGACGATGAGCAGTTCTTC	CASRGGLAGDDEQFF
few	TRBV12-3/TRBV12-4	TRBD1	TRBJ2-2	TGTGCCAGCAGGAGACAGGGGCCCGGGGAGCTGTTTTTT	CASRRQGPGELFF
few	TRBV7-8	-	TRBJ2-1	TGTGCCAGCAGCTCACGAGGGGACCGGTCCTACAATGAGCAGTTCTTC	CASSSRGDRSYNEQFF
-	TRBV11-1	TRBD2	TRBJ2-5	TGTGCCAGCAGCTTAGCGCCGTACGGGACTAGCGTCCAAGAGACCCAGTACTTC	CASSLAPYGTSVQETQYF
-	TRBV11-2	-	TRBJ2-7	TGTGCCAGCAGCTTAGGCGGCGGAGCCTCCTACGAGCAGTACTTC	CASSLGGGASYEQYF
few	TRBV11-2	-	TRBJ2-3	TGTGCCAGCAGCCCTATCCTTGGTACGCAGTATTTT	CASSPILGTQYF
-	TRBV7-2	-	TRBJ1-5	TGTGCCAGCAGCTTTCAAATTAGCAATCAGCCCCAGCATTTT	CASSFQISNQPQHF
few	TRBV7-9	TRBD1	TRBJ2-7	TGTGCCAGCAGTCCCGGGACAGGGTTAGGCTACGAGCAGTACTTC	CASSPGTGLGYEQYF
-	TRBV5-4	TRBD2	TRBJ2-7	TGTGCCACCCGGGGGACTAGCGACTCCTACGAGCAGTACTTC	CATRGTSDSYEQYF
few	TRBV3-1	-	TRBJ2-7	TGTGCCAGCAGCCAATCCCAGTACCCTCTCTACGAGCAGTACTTC	CASSQSQYPLYEQYF
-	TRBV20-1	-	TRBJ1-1	TGCAGTGCTAGAGATGTCCCCCTCACAGGTGACGACCGGAACACTGAAGCTTTCTTT	CSARDVPLTGDDRNTEAFF
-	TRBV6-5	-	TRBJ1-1	TGTGCCAGCAGTTCCCTGGACGGGAACACTGAAGCTTTCTTT	CASSSLDGNTEAFF